Listed below are T cell receptor beta chains from one sample, sequenced in a study of T-cell reconstitution after alpha-beta-depleted transplantation in children. MiXCR was run by TCRdb on the PCR reads, yielding one entry per CDR3 protein. The repertoire has some 350,000 distinct CDR3 sequences, 16% of them found once; the top ten carry around two fifths. Specimen: PBMCs, mostly from graft donor cells, collected 360 days after TCRalphabeta/CD19-depleted stem cell transplant. Receptor source: a male patient under 10 years old who had a stem cell transplant for acute lymphoblastic leukemia, so the T cells may come from the graft donor. Each CDR3 is given with its conserved first and last residue. D genes are given only for firm matches. Rows may omit the clone size; those that give it use once, few, many or a size class.

clone size,J gene,V gene,D gene,CDR3 DNA,CDR3 protein
few,TRBJ2-7,TRBV6-5,NA,TGTGCCAGCAGTTACTCGACGGCCAGACCCTCCTCCTACGAGCAGTACTTC,CASSYSTARPSSYEQYF
many,TRBJ1-2,TRBV28,NA,TGTGCCAGCAGTTTCGAAGGGACTGGCTACACCTTC,CASSFEGTGYTF
once,TRBJ2-7,TRBV7-6,NA,TGTGCCAGCAGCTTAGCTTACAGATCCTACGAGCAGTACTTC,CASSLAYRSYEQYF
NA,TRBJ2-5,TRBV5-6,NA,TGTGCCAGCAGGGAATTACCCCGGGAGACCCAGTACTTC,CASRELPRETQYF
many,TRBJ2-5,TRBV12-3/TRBV12-4,NA,TGTGCCAGCAGTTTAGTGGGTTCAAGAGGGACCCAGTACTTC,CASSLVGSRGTQYF
many,TRBJ2-3,TRBV20-1,NA,TGCAGTGGCTCCACAGATACGCAGTATTTT,CSGSTDTQYF
few,TRBJ2-1,TRBV7-8,TRBD2,TGTGCCAGCAGCCCAGCGGGGGTCGAGCAGTTCTTC,CASSPAGVEQFF
few,TRBJ2-1,TRBV20-1,TRBD2,TGCAGTGCGCCGACTAGCGGGGTTTACAATGAGCAGTTCTTC,CSAPTSGVYNEQFF
few,TRBJ2-5,TRBV9,TRBD2,TGTGCCAGCAGCGTTAGTAGCGGGCGAGGGGAGACCCAGTACTTC,CASSVSSGRGETQYF
NA,TRBJ2-3,TRBV28,TRBD2,TGTGCCAGCAGCGCCCCCGCTAGCGGCCGCACAGATACGCAGTATTTT,CASSAPASGRTDTQYF
few,TRBJ2-1,TRBV5-4,TRBD1,TGTGCCAGCAGCTTGCCGGACAGGGTCAGCTACAATGAGCAGTTCTTC,CASSLPDRVSYNEQFF
NA,TRBJ2-7,TRBV20-1,TRBD2,TGCAGTGCTAGAGTGAGCGGGGGAGGCGAGCAGTACTTC,CSARVSGGGEQYF
few,TRBJ2-1,TRBV5-1,NA,TGCGCCAGCAGCCCAGGATCGAACAATGAGCAGTTCTTC,CASSPGSNNEQFF
many,TRBJ2-7,TRBV29-1,NA,TGCAGCACACGAGGTAGGGCCTACGAGCAGTACTTC,CSTRGRAYEQYF
NA,TRBJ1-1,TRBV29-1,NA,TGCAGCGTTGAATCGGGGGTCACTGAAGCTTTCTTT,CSVESGVTEAFF
few,TRBJ2-3,TRBV12-3/TRBV12-4,TRBD1,TGTGCCAGCAGTTCCCGGGACAGGGTAGTCGCAGATACGCAGTATTTT,CASSSRDRVVADTQYF
few,TRBJ2-2,TRBV7-2,TRBD2,TGTGCCAGCAGCTTAAGCGGGAGACGGGGCACCGGGGAGCTGTTTTTT,CASSLSGRRGTGELFF
NA,TRBJ2-1,TRBV7-8,NA,TGTGCCAGCAGCTTGCACGGTTTTGACGAGCAGTTCTTC,CASSLHGFDEQFF
NA,TRBJ2-7,TRBV20-1,TRBD2,TGCAGTGCTAGTTCGGGACTAGCGGGAGGCGTCCCCTCCTACGAGCAGTACTTC,CSASSGLAGGVPSYEQYF
NA,TRBJ2-4,TRBV4-1,TRBD2,TGCGCCAGCAGCCAAGTATATAGCGGGAATGGCAAAAACATTCAGTACTTC,CASSQVYSGNGKNIQYF
NA,TRBJ1-5,TRBV12-3/TRBV12-4,NA,TGTGCCAGCAGTTGGGCGGGGGGAAGCAATCAGCCCCAGCATTTT,CASSWAGGSNQPQHF
many,TRBJ2-1,TRBV10-3,NA,TGTGCCATCAGTGTAGCCCCGGCTCAAAATGAGCAGTTCTTC,CAISVAPAQNEQFF
many,TRBJ2-5,TRBV28,TRBD1,TGTGCCAGCAACAACTGGACAGGAGGAGAGACCCAGTACTTC,CASNNWTGGETQYF
NA,TRBJ2-1,TRBV4-1,TRBD2,TGCGCCAGCAGCCCGGGACTAGCGGAGGCGCAGAGCTCCTACAATGAGCAGTTCTTC,CASSPGLAEAQSSYNEQFF
NA,TRBJ2-6,TRBV3-1,TRBD1,TGTGCCAGCAGCCAAGATCAGGGGGCATCTGGGGCCAACGTCCTGACTTTC,CASSQDQGASGANVLTF
NA,TRBJ2-7,TRBV6-5,NA,TGTGCCAGCAGTTACGGAGGGGTTAGCTACGAGCAGTACTTC,CASSYGGVSYEQYF
NA,TRBJ2-7,TRBV4-3,NA,TGCGCCAGCTCGCCCCCTGGCCACGAGCAGTACTTC,CASSPPGHEQYF
NA,TRBJ2-7,TRBV7-9,NA,TGTGCCAGCAGCTTAGTACTGGCCAGCGAGCAGTACTTC,CASSLVLASEQYF
few,TRBJ2-3,TRBV28,TRBD1,TGTGCCACTTACCGGGACAGTACAGATACGCAGTATTTT,CATYRDSTDTQYF
NA,TRBJ1-3,TRBV10-3,NA,TGTGCCATCGGAGCAGCGTCACTAAACACCATATATTTT,CAIGAASLNTIYF
NA,TRBJ2-3,TRBV9,TRBD2,TGTGCCAGCAGCGTAGCTAGCGGAAGCACAGATACGCAGTATTTT,CASSVASGSTDTQYF
few,TRBJ2-1,TRBV7-3,TRBD2,TGTGCCAGCAGCTTGTGGACTAGCGGGATTAATGAGCAGTTCTTC,CASSLWTSGINEQFF
NA,TRBJ2-2,TRBV12-3/TRBV12-4,NA,TGTGCCAGCAGCCCCCTCGGGGAGAACACCGGGGAGCTGTTTTTT,CASSPLGENTGELFF
few,TRBJ2-7,TRBV5-5,TRBD2,TGTGCCAGCAGCTGGGAGCGGGAGAGCCCAACGGGGAGCTACGAGCAGTACTTC,CASSWERESPTGSYEQYF
NA,TRBJ1-1,TRBV7-2,NA,TGTGCCAGCAGCTTGAGGGCGAACACTGAAGCTTTCTTT,CASSLRANTEAFF
many,TRBJ2-7,TRBV4-2,NA,TGTGCCAGCAGCCAAGAATCTTCCTACGAGCAGTACTTC,CASSQESSYEQYF
NA,TRBJ2-4,TRBV11-2,TRBD1,TGTGCCAGCAGCTTCCCTCTCTCCGACAGGGCCAGGCAAAACATTCAGTACTTC,CASSFPLSDRARQNIQYF
NA,TRBJ2-4,TRBV10-1,TRBD1,TGCGCCAGCAAAGGGGAAGGGACAGGGGATCTCGTAGCCAAAAACATTCAGTACTTC,CASKGEGTGDLVAKNIQYF
few,TRBJ2-7,TRBV15,NA,TGTGCCACCAGCAGAGCAGCTGGGAGCTCCTACGAGCAGTACTTC,CATSRAAGSSYEQYF
once,TRBJ2-1,TRBV19,NA,TGTGCCAGTAGTATCGGGCCGTCTCTTGAGCAGTTCTTC,CASSIGPSLEQFF
many,TRBJ1-1,TRBV12-3/TRBV12-4,TRBD1,TGTGCCAGCAGTCTCCCGGAGGACAGGTGGGGGAACACTGAAGCTTTCTTT,CASSLPEDRWGNTEAFF